The 23 T cell receptor beta chains presented below share a single source sample, sequenced in a study of blood T cells in healthy people across ages. Then a second PCR, running about 6 to 11 cycles, was carried out with a sample-barcoded 5' primer and a J-beta primer mix. Using its own MiXCR run on the 5' RACE reads, TCRdb lists one record per CDR3 protein. The sample has 1.5 million or so distinct CDR3 sequences, roughly 45% seen once. Sequencing was performed on blood. All receptors come from a woman in her late teens or twenties in good health.

V usage is TRBV5-6 and J usage is TRBJ2-1; 11 bases agree with TRBD2. V trimming: 3 bases; J trimming: 4 bases; junction bases outside the gene matches: 12. The CDR3 sequence is 18 residues long. Germline V gene sequence: CDR1 SGHDT, CDR2 YYEEEE. The CDR3 sequence is CASSYSGTSGSPYNEQFF. The CDR3 coding sequence is TGTGCCAGCAGCTATTCCGGGACTAGCGGTTCACCATACAATGAGCAGTTCTTC.

This clonotype was counted only a few times. The chain joins TRBV25-1 to TRBJ1-2; D possibly corresponds to TRBD1 (5 bases). The V gene lost 3 bases and the J gene lost 3 bases, with 17 bases spanning the gap. The CDR3 runs to 16 residues. Germline lookup yields CDR1 MGHDK and CDR2 SYGVNS. CDR3 protein: CASSDLSGRGHYGYTF. CDR3 sequence (DNA): TGTGCCAGCAGTGATCTCTCGGGGCGCGGGCACTATGGCTACACCTTC.

The chain uses TRBV6-1 and TRBJ2-4; D tentatively reads TRBD1 or TRBD2 (5 bases each). Trimming stripped 8 bases from V and 0 bases from J, with 17 bases between. The germline V gene has CDR1 MNHNS and CDR2 SASEGT. The CDR3 is made up of 16 amino acids. The CDR3 reads CASGFSSGLAKNIQYF. CDR3 sequence (DNA): TGTGCCAGCGGATTTTCCTCGGGGCTAGCCAAAAACATTCAGTACTTC.

The V call is TRBV28, the J call TRBJ2-5, with no clear D. Per germline, CDR1 MDHEN and CDR2 SYDVKM. This CDR3 has 15 residues. Trimming left V 4 bases short and J 3 bases short, with 15 bases between. The CDR3 DNA is TGTGCCAGCAGTTCCTCCTGGGTTGCGGAAGAGACCCAGTACTTC. Its translation is CASSSSWVAEETQYF.

The chain links TRBV15 to TRBJ1-2; D perhaps matches TRBD1 (5 bases). Trimming left V 3 bases short and J 6 bases short, with 20 bases between. Germline CDR1 LNHNV, CDR2 YYDKDF (reference sequence). CDR3 size: 16 residues. CDR3 sequence: CATSSRGRSEPHGYTF. The CDR3 DNA follows: TGTGCCACCAGCAGTCGGGGACGGTCGGAGCCCCATGGCTACACCTTC.

This chain joins TRBV6-5 and TRBJ1-4, with D possibly matching TRBD1 (5 bases). Germline lookup yields CDR1 MNHEY and CDR2 SVGAGI. V was shortened by 0 bases and J by 2 bases, with 7 bases between the two germline ends. The CDR3 totals 15 residues. The CDR3 nucleotides are TGTGCCAGCAGTTACTCCTCAGGGACTAATGAAAAACTGTTTTTT. This encodes CASSYSSGTNEKLFF.

The gene calls are TRBV12-3 or TRBV12-4 and TRBJ1-1, with D unclear. This CDR3 has 11 amino acids. Trimming took 4 bases from V and 8 from J, leaving 8 bases between them. The CDR3 sequence is CASSSTREAFF. CDR3 coding DNA: TGTGCCAGCAGTTCTACCAGGGAAGCTTTCTTT.

Comments on this clonotype: The junction differs from germline at one of its ends, possibly a read error. The V and J genes are TRBV20-1 and TRBJ2-7, with 9 bases identical to TRBD2. The germline gives CDR1 DFQATT, CDR2 SNEGSKA (reference sequence). The CDR3 has 12 residues. The CDR3 DNA is TGCAGCGCTAGCGGGACCTCCTACGAGCAGTACTTC. Residues: CSASGTSYEQYF.

This clonotype was observed at least ten times. The gene calls are TRBV29-1 and TRBJ2-1; D is unresolved. This CDR3 has 14 residues. Germline values: CDR1 SQVTM, CDR2 ANQGSEA. V dropped 6 bases and J dropped 0 bases, with 12 bases sitting between them. In nucleotides, the CDR3 is TGCAGCGTGGAAAGCGCTGACTCCTACAATGAGCAGTTCTTC. Its protein is CSVESADSYNEQFF.

The rearrangement links TRBV28 to TRBJ1-1; 11 bases agree with TRBD1. V lost 6 bases and J lost 8; bases outside the gene matches: 14. The germline CDR1 and CDR2 sequences are MDHEN and SYDVKM. The CDR3 contains 16 residues. The CDR3 coding sequence is TGTGCCAGCAGACCAGCCGGGACAGGGGGGCGAGGGGAAGCTTTCTTT. Translation gives CASRPAGTGGRGEAFF.

This chain connects TRBV9 to TRBJ2-3; 12 bases fit TRBD2. After removal of 0 bases from V and 5 bases from J, the junction contained 7 bases not matched to a gene. The length of the CDR3 is 17 residues. The V gene's germline CDR1 is SGDLS and CDR2 YYNGEE. Written as DNA, the CDR3 is TGTGCCAGCAGCGTAGTCCCTAGCGGGGGGGCTGGAGATACGCAGTATTTT. Encoded protein: CASSVVPSGGAGDTQYF.

The V and J genes are TRBV28 and TRBJ2-7, with TRBD2 matching over 13 bases. V dropped 5 bases and J dropped 7; count of bases not matched to a gene: 11. The CDR3 is 16 amino acids. In germline, CDR1 is MDHEN, CDR2 SYDVKM. In DNA, the CDR3 is TGTGCCAGCAGTGTAAGACTAGCGGGAGGCTACAATGAGCAGTACTTC. It codes for CASSVRLAGGYNEQYF.

This clonotype has a handful of counts. The J gene is TRBJ2-1, the V gene TRBV20-1; unclear D gene. Germline V CDR1 and CDR2: DFQATT, SNEGSKA (reference sequence). V lost 5 bases to trimming and J lost 5 bases, with 13 bases between them. The CDR3 runs 13 residues. The DNA of the CDR3 is TGCAGTGCTCCTATCCCAGAGAACAATGAGCAGTTCTTC. Amino acids: CSAPIPENNEQFF.

The V call is TRBV5-6, the J call TRBJ1-5; TRBD1 is a possible D gene (6 bases). Deletions cut 4 bases from V and 4 bases from J, with 12 bases between. CDR3 length equals 14 residues. Germline CDR1 is SGHDT and CDR2 is YYEEEE. CDR3 coding DNA: TGTGCCAGCAGCCTCATACAGGGAAATCAGCCCCAGCATTTT. Translation: CASSLIQGNQPQHF.

This sequence joins TRBV20-1 and TRBJ2-3; no reliable D call. This CDR3 is built from 14 residues. Trimming shortened V by 1 base and J by 6 bases, and 14 bases separated the two germline ends. CDR1 and CDR2 from the germline V gene are DFQATT and SNEGSKA (reference sequence). CDR3 sequence (DNA): TGCAGTGCTAGAGCGACCCTAGTGGCGGATACGCAGTATTTT. The encoded protein is CSARATLVADTQYF.

This clonotype has only a few counts. The chain links TRBV18 to TRBJ1-6, with 7 bases fitting TRBD1. The germline V gene encodes CDR1 KGHSH and CDR2 LQKENI. V lost 2 bases to trimming and J lost 5 bases; unmatched junction nucleotides: 6. The CDR3 spans 16 residues. CDR3 region: CASSPLEQGNNSPLHF. The CDR3 nucleotides read TGTGCCAGCTCACCATTGGAACAGGGGAATAATTCACCCCTCCACTTT. Variable domain in full (rest from reference TRBV18 and TRBJ1-6): NAGVMQNPRHLVRRRGQEARLRCSPMKGHSHVYWYRQLPEEGLKFMVYLQKENIIDESGMPKERFSAEFPKEGPSILRIQQVVRGDSAAYFCASSPLEQGNNSPLHFGNGTRLTVT.

In its sample, this clonotype was seen a few times. The chain has TRBV6-5 and TRBJ2-5; a possible D gene is TRBD2 (5 bases). Trimming left V 5 bases short and J 4 bases short, with 20 bases between. Germline V lookup: CDR1 MNHEY, CDR2 SVGAGI. The CDR3 consists of 16 residues. CDR3 in DNA: TGTGCCAGCAGTCCCCCGGCCGGGTCACGGGGAGAGACCCAGTACTTC. This sequence encodes CASSPPAGSRGETQYF.

The chain couples TRBV20-1 to TRBJ2-5; 7 bases fit TRBD1. V was pared by 5 bases and J by 2 bases, with 11 bases of the junction left unmatched. This CDR3 spans 15 amino acids. The germline V gene has CDR1 DFQATT and CDR2 SNEGSKA (reference sequence). CDR3 amino acids: CSAEDLDRAQETQYF. The CDR3 region has the DNA TGCAGTGCTGAAGACCTCGACAGGGCACAAGAGACCCAGTACTTC.

There are a few counts of this clonotype. This chain connects TRBV4-2 to TRBJ2-3; 8 bases align to TRBD2. The CDR3 runs to 15 residues. The germline gives CDR1 LGHNA, CDR2 YNFKEQ. V was pared by 4 bases and J by 7 bases, with 10 bases of the junction left unmatched. The CDR3 spells CASSPPSSGGYTQYF. Here the CDR3 DNA reads TGTGCCAGCAGCCCCCCTTCCAGCGGGGGCTATACGCAGTATTTT.

The V and J genes are TRBV2 and TRBJ2-1; no firm D call. Trimming removed 8 bases at V and 10 bases at J, with 12 bases between. Germline V gene lookup returns CDR1 SNHLY and CDR2 FYNNEI. This CDR3 has 11 residues. The CDR3 nucleotides read TGTGCCAGCGACCCCACCAGGGAGCAGTTCTTC. Protein product: CASDPTREQFF.

This clonotype turned up a few times. The chain links TRBV5-1 to TRBJ2-3, with D tentatively TRBD2 (5 bases). The CDR3 consists of 16 residues. Trimming shortened V by 0 bases and J by 2 bases, and 13 bases separated the two germline ends. Germline V gives CDR1 SGHRS, CDR2 YFSETQ. This chain's CDR3 is CASSLGAGPLTDTQYF. Here the CDR3 DNA reads TGCGCCAGCAGCTTGGGGGCGGGTCCGCTCACAGATACGCAGTATTTT.

The genes are TRBV12-3 or TRBV12-4 and TRBJ2-3; 10 positions match TRBD2. CDR3 size: 16 residues. J lost 2 bases, V lost 2 bases, and 4 bases had no gene match. In DNA form, the CDR3 reads TGTGCCAGCAGTTTAAGGCTAGCGGGGGACACAGATACGCAGTATTTT. Amino acid sequence: CASSLRLAGDTDTQYF.

In this sample, this clonotype turned up a few times. The chain employs TRBV7-2 and TRBJ2-6; D is perhaps TRBD2 (5 bases). The germline V gene has CDR1 SGHTA and CDR2 FQGNSA. V dropped 10 bases and J dropped 0 bases, with 10 bases sitting between them. The CDR3 consists of 14 residues. The CDR3 sequence is CATGGPSGANVLTF. Here the CDR3 DNA reads TGTGCCACAGGAGGTCCCTCTGGGGCCAACGTCCTGACTTTC.